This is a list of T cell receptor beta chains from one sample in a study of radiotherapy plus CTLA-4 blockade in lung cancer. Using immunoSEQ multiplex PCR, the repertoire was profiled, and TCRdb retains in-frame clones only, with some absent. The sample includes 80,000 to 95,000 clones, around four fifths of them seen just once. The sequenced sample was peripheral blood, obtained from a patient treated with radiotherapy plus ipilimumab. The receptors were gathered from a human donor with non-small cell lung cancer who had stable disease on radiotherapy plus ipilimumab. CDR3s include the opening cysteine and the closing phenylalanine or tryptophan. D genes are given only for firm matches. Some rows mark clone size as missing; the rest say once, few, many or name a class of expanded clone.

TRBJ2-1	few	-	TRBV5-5	CASSPGSQNEQFF	TGTGCCAGCAGCCCTGGTAGCCAAAATGAGCAGTTCTTC
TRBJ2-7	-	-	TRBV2	CASSRLNSYEQYF	TGTGCCAGCAGTAGACTAAACTCCTACGAGCAGTACTTC
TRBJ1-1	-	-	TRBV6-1	CASSDLATEAFF	TGTGCCAGCAGCGACCTCGCAACTGAAGCTTTCTTT
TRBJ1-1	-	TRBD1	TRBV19	CASKDTGAQRAFF	TGTGCCAGTAAAGATACAGGGGCCCAGAGAGCTTTCTTT
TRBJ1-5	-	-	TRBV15	CATSRDRGNQPQHF	TGTGCCACCAGCAGAGATCGGGGAAATCAGCCCCAGCATTTT
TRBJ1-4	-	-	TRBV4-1	CASSQPQGPNEKLFF	TGCGCCAGCAGCCAACCTCAGGGGCCTAATGAAAAACTGTTTTTT
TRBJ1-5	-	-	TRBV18	CASSPGVNQPQHF	TGTGCCAGCTCACCAGGTGTGAATCAGCCCCAGCATTTT
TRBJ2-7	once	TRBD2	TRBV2	CASSETGGPAYEQYF	TGTGCCAGCAGTGAAACGGGGGGGCCGGCCTACGAGCAGTACTTC
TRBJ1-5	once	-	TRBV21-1	CARTPGGDRLSNQPQHF	TGTGCCAGAACGCCCGGGGGGGACAGACTTAGCAATCAGCCCCAGCATTTT
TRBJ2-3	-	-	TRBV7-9	CASSPTGYTDTQYF	TGTGCCAGCAGCCCAACAGGGTACACAGATACGCAGTATTTT
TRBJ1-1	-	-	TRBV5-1	CASSLGLGTEAFF	TGCGCCAGCAGCCTAGGTCTGGGGACTGAAGCTTTCTTT
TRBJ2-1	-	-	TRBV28	CASSSPGRNEQFF	TGTGCCAGCAGTTCACCAGGGAGGAATGAGCAGTTCTTC
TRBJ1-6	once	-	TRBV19	CASTSGWTVDSPLHF	TGTGCCAGTACCTCGGGGTGGACAGTGGATTCACCCCTCCACTTT
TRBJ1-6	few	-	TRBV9	CASGMQGLISPLHF	TGTGCCAGCGGAATGCAGGGTTTAATTTCACCCCTCCACTTT
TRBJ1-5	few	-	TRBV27	CASSLKNNQPQHF	TGTGCCAGCAGTTTAAAGAACAATCAGCCCCAGCATTTT
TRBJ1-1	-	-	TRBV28	CASSLNSGQRNTEAFF	TGTGCCAGCAGCCTAAATTCGGGACAACGGAACACTGAAGCTTTCTTT
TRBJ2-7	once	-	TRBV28	CASSFLVSYEQYF	TGTGCCAGCAGTTTCCTAGTTAGCTACGAGCAGTACTTC
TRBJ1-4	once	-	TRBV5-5	CASKKVTVQQVEKLFF	TGTGCCAGCAAGAAGGTCACGGTTCAGCAAGTTGAAAAACTGTTTTTT
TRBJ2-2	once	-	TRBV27	CASSFSPLQANGELFF	TGTGCCAGCAGTTTCTCCCCTTTGCAGGCGAACGGGGAGCTGTTTTTT
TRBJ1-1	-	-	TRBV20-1	CSSTGNTEAFF	TGCAGCTCGACAGGGAACACTGAAGCTTTCTTT
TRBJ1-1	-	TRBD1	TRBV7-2	CASSTQTGGTEAFF	TGTGCCAGCAGCACCCAGACAGGGGGTACTGAAGCTTTCTTT
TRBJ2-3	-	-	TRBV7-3	CASSFRLRDTQYF	TGTGCCAGCAGCTTCCGACTTAGGGATACGCAGTATTTT
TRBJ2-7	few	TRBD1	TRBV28	CASTTGGHEQYF	TGTGCCAGCACGACAGGGGGTCACGAGCAGTACTTC
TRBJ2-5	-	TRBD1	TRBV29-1	CSAGTGGETQYF	TGCAGCGCCGGGACAGGGGGAGAGACCCAGTACTTC
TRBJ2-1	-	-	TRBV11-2	CASSLAGGRSYNEQFF	TGTGCCAGCAGCTTAGCGGGGGGCCGCTCCTACAATGAGCAGTTCTTC
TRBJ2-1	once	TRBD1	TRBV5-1	CASSSEGQGVGEQFF	TGCGCCAGCAGCTCGGAGGGACAGGGGGTAGGAGAGCAGTTCTTC
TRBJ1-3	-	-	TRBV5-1	CASSGGDGGSGNTIYF	TGCGCCAGCAGCGGGGGGGACGGCGGCTCTGGAAACACCATATATTTT
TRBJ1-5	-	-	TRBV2	CASSEFTGKSQPQHF	TGTGCCAGCAGTGAATTCACAGGGAAAAGTCAGCCCCAGCATTTT
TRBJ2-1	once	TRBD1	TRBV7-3	CASSPANTGEDEQFF	TGTGCCAGCAGCCCAGCCAATACAGGGGAAGATGAGCAGTTCTTC
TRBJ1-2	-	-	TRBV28	CASSPGVLRGYGYTF	TGTGCCAGCAGTCCCGGGGTCCTCCGCGGCTATGGCTACACCTTC
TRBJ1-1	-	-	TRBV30	CAWTQGGTEAFF	TGTGCCTGGACACAAGGGGGGACTGAAGCTTTCTTT
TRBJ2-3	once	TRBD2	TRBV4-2	CASSQDQLADSSTDTQYF	TGTGCCAGCAGCCAAGATCAGCTAGCGGATTCTAGCACAGATACGCAGTATTTT
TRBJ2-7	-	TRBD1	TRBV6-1	CASSSLDRGLYEQYF	TGTGCCAGCAGTTCCCTGGACAGGGGGCTTTACGAGCAGTACTTC
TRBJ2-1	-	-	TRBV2	CASMLRYDNEQFF	TGTGCCAGCATGCTCAGGTACGACAATGAGCAGTTCTTC
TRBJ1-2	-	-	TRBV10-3	CAISEFTGRKNGYTF	TGTGCCATCAGTGAGTTTACAGGGAGGAAAAATGGCTACACCTTC
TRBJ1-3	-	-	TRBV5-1	CASSLTGIGNTIYF	TGCGCCAGCAGCCTCACAGGGATTGGAAACACCATATATTTT
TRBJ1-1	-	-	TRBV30	CAWSVPGRMTRNTEAFF	TGTGCCTGGAGTGTCCCAGGGCGGATGACGAGGAACACTGAAGCTTTCTTT
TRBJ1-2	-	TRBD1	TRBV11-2	CASSLVGQGANYGYTF	TGTGCCAGCAGCTTAGTGGGACAGGGAGCTAACTATGGCTACACCTTC
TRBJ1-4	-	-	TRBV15	CATSARNEKLFF	TGTGCCACCAGCGCCCGAAATGAAAAACTGTTTTTT
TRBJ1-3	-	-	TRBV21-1	CASSTQRGREGNTIYF	TGTGCCAGCAGCACGCAAAGGGGGCGAGAGGGAAACACCATATATTTT
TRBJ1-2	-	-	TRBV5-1	CASSLSPEVNGYTF	TGCGCCAGCAGCTTGTCTCCTGAGGTAAATGGCTACACCTTC
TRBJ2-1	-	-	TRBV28	CASRVPQSAGNEQFF	TGTGCCAGCAGAGTACCGCAGTCGGCGGGGAATGAGCAGTTCTTC